This TCR beta chain originates from a study of T cell changes during pregnancy in multiple sclerosis. Assay used: immunoSEQ multiplex PCR; TCRdb lists only in-frame clones, some missing. This sample has under 55,000 clones, with roughly 95% found just once. The CDR3 has 19 residues. From germline, CDR1 is SGHTA and CDR2 FQGTGA. With V trimmed by 1 base and J by 4 bases, 16 bases remained unmatched. This specimen was CD4+ T cells from peripheral blood mononuclear cells, taken in the third trimester of pregnancy. This TCR came from a female donor with multiple sclerosis, enrolled in a pregnancy study. The V call is TRBV7-3, the J call TRBJ2-1, with TRBD2 matching 7 bases. The chain's CDR3 is CASSLRAGKTSETYNEQFF. The CDR3 bases are TGTGCCAGCAGCTTAAGGGCGGGTAAAACTAGCGAGACTTACAATGAGCAGTTCTTC.